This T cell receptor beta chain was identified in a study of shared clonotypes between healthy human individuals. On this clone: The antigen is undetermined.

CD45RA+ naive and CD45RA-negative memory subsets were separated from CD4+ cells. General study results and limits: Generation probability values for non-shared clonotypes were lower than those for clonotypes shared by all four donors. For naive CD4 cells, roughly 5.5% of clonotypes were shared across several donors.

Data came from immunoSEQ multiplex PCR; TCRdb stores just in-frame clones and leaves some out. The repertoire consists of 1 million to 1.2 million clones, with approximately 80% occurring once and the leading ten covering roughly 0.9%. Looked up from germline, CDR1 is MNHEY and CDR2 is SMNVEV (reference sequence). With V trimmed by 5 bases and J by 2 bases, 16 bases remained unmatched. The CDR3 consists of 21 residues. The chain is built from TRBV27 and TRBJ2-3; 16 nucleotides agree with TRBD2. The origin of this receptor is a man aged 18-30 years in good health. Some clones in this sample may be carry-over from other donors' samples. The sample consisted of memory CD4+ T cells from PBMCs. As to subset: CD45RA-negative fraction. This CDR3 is CASSVTAGTSGRVGPTDTQYF. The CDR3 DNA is TGTGCCAGCAGTGTAACTGCCGGGACTAGCGGGAGGGTGGGTCCCACAGATACGCAGTATTTT.